These T cell receptor beta chains were read from a single sample in a study of blood T cell repertoires in COVID-19. Repertoires were generated with immunoSEQ multiplex PCR, while TCRdb's copy carries only in-frame clones and drops some. The sample includes approximately 200,000 clones, about 95% seen only once; the top ten take about 0.8%. Sequencing was done on a sample of peripheral blood. The receptors here all came from a young man with COVID-19, enrolled during active disease. The CDR3 runs from the conserved cysteine through the conserved F or W. D genes are given only for firm matches. Clone sizes are given selectively: once, few, many, or a class where the clone is expanded.

V	size	length	J	D	CDR3	DNA
TRBV19	.	14	TRBJ1-1	TRBD1	CASSHGQGTTEAFF	TGTGCCAGTAGCCACGGACAGGGAACAACTGAAGCTTTCTTT
TRBV29-1	.	15	TRBJ2-3	TRBD2	CSVARLAGGSDTQYF	TGCAGCGTTGCCCGACTAGCGGGGGGGTCAGATACGCAGTATTTT
TRBV5-1	.	14	TRBJ2-1	TRBD1	CASSQQGANNEQFF	TGCGCCAGCAGCCAGCAGGGGGCAAACAATGAGCAGTTCTTC
TRBV5-1	.	19	TRBJ2-1	TRBD2	CASSSRTSGGLGFVDEQFF	TGCGCCAGCTCCTCCCGGACTAGCGGGGGTTTGGGCTTTGTCGATGAGCAGTTCTTC
TRBV30	.	13	TRBJ1-5	.	CAWSVQGDQPQHF	TGTGCCTGGAGTGTACAAGGGGATCAGCCCCAGCATTTT
TRBV7-7	.	12	TRBJ2-7	TRBD1	CASSSTGGEQYF	TGTGCCAGCAGCTCGACAGGGGGCGAGCAGTACTTC
TRBV27	.	15	TRBJ2-3	TRBD2	CASSLLAGPWDTQYF	TGTGCCAGCAGTTTACTAGCGGGGCCCTGGGATACGCAGTATTTT
TRBV5-6	.	13	TRBJ1-2	TRBD1	CASSFWTGNGYTF	TGTGCCAGCAGCTTTTGGACAGGGAATGGCTACACCTTC
TRBV5-5	.	17	TRBJ2-5	.	CASRNPSGAGVRETQYF	TGTGCCAGCAGAAACCCCTCAGGGGCGGGGGTTAGAGAGACCCAGTACTTC
TRBV13	.	15	TRBJ1-2	.	CASAASGAINYGYTF	TGTGCCAGCGCAGCCTCAGGGGCAATTAACTATGGCTACACCTTC
TRBV14	.	16	TRBJ1-2	.	CASSQDLAGSWNGYTF	TGTGCCAGCAGCCAAGATCTGGCAGGATCTTGGAACGGCTACACCTTC
TRBV30	.	15	TRBJ1-6	.	CAWSVTGLVTSPLHF	TGTGCCTGGAGTGTAACAGGATTGGTCACTTCACCCCTCCACTTT
TRBV10-1	.	15	TRBJ2-3	TRBD2	CASSEVAGGTDTQYF	TGCGCCAGCAGTGAGGTAGCGGGGGGTACAGATACGCAGTATTTT
TRBV2	once	15	TRBJ1-6	.	CASSRQGSYNSPLHF	TGTGCCAGCAGTCGCCAGGGGTCCTATAATTCACCCCTCCACTTT
TRBV7-9	.	14	TRBJ1-6	.	CASRAGLNNSPLHF	TGTGCCAGCAGGGCTGGGCTAAATAATTCACCCCTCCACTTT
TRBV11-3	.	17	TRBJ2-2	.	CASSPTGYLGPTGELFF	TGTGCCAGCAGCCCCACCGGTTACTTGGGCCCCACCGGGGAGCTGTTTTTT